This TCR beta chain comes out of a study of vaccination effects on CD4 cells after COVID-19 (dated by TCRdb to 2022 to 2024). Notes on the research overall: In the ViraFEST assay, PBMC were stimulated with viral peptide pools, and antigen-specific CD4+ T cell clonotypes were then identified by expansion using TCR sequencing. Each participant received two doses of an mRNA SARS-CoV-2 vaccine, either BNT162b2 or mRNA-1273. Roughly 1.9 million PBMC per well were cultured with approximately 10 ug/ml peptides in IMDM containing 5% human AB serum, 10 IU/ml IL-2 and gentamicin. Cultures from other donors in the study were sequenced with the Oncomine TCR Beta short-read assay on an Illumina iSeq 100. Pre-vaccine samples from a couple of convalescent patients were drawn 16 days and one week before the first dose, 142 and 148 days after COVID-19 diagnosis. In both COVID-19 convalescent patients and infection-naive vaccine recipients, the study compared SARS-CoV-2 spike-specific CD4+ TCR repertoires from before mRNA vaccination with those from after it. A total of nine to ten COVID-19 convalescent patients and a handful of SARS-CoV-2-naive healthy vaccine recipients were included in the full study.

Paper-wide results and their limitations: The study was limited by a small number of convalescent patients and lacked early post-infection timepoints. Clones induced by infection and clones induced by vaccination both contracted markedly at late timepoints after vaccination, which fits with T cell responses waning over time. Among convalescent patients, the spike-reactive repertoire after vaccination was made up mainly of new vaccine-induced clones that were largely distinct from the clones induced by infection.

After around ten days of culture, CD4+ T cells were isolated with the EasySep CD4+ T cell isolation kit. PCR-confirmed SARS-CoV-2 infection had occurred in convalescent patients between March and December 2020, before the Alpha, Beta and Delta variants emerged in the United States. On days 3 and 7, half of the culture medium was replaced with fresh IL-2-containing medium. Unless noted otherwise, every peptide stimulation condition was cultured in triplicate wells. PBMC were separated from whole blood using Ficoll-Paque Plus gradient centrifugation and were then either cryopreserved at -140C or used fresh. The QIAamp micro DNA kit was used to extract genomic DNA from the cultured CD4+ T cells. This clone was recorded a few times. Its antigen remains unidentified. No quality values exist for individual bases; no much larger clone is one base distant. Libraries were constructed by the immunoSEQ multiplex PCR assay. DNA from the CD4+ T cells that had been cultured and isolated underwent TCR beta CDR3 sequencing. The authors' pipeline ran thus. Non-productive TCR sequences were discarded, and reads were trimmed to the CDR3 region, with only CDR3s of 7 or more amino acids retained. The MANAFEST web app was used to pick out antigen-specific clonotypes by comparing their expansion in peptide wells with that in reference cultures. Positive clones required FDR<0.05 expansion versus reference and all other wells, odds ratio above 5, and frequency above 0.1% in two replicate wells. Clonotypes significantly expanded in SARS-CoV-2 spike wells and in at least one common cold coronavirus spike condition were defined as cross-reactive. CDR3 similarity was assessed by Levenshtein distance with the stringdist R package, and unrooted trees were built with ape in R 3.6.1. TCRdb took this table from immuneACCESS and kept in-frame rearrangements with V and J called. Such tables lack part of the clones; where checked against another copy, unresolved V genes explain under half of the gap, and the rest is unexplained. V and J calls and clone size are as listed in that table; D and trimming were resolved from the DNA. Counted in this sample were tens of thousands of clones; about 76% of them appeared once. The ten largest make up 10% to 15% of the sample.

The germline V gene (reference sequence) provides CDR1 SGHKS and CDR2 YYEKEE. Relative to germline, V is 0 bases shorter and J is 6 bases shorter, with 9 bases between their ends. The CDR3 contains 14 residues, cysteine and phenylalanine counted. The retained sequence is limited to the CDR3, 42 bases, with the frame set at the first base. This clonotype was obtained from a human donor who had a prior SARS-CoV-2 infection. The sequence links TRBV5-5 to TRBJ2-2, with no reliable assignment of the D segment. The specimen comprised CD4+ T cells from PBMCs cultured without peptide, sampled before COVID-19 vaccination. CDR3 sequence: CASSLGPLAGELFF. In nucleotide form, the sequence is TGTGCCAGCAGCTTGGGGCCCCTGGCCGGGGAGCTGTTTTTT.